This T cell receptor (beta chain) was recorded in a study of metastatic and nonmetastatic thyroid tumors. The overall study: Across blood and tumor or nodule tissue, repertoires from malignant and benign thyroid patients were compared with one another.

As handled by the study authors: CDR3 was compared across clinicopathological groups, and the resulting differences were used to build a distant-metastasis classifier for papillary thyroid cancer. With MiXCR, TCRdb called clones anew from the PCR reads. TCRdb's processing, not the authors', yielded these V and J calls. This table holds several thousand clones, about 14% found once. Until they underwent thyroid surgery, no patient had received any treatment. This clone is judged medium-sized. Its antigen is unidentified. This CDR3 has 13 residues. The germline V and J ends were trimmed by 5 bases and 9 bases, with 14 bases remaining between them. Germline CDR1 reads MNHNS; CDR2 reads SASEGT. The study, taken as a whole, reports: When malignant thyroid tumors were compared with benign nodules, TCR beta diversity was reportedly significantly higher in the malignant tumors. This held in both blood and tumor samples.

This clonotype was sampled from a female donor with papillary thyroid cancer or a benign thyroid nodule (not recorded which). Some clones in this sample may be carry-over from other donors' samples. This chain joins TRBV6-1 and TRBJ2-1; possibly TRBD1 or TRBD2 for D (5 bases each). The specimen was blood. The CDR3 DNA follows: TGTGCCAGCAGTCCGACAGCGGAGGCTGAGCAGTTCTTC. Its protein product is CASSPTAEAEQFF.